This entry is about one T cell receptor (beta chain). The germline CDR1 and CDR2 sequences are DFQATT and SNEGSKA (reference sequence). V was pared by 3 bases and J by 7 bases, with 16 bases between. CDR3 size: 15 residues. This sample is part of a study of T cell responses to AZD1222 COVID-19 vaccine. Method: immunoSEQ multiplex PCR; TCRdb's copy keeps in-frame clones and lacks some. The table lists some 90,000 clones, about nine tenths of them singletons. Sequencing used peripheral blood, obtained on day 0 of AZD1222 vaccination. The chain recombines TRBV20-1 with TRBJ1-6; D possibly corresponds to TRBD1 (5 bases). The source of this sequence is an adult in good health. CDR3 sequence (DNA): TGCAGTGCTAGTTCCCCGGGGCTAGGCAATTCACCCCTCCACTTT. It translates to CSASSPGLGNSPLHF.